These T cell receptor beta chains were read from a single sample in a study of T-cell reconstitution after alpha-beta-depleted transplantation in children. MiXCR, applied by TCRdb to the PCR reads, yields one record per CDR3 protein. The data show some 290,000 distinct CDR3 sequences, around 9.6% seen once. Material: PBMCs from the stem cell graft donor, obtained from the stem cell graft. The receptors come from a human donor who donated a stem cell graft to a child with SCID. Both conserved end residues are part of each CDR3. A D gene is named only where the DNA matches it firmly. Clone size is given for some rows only: seen once, a few or many times, or a class if the clone is expanded.

clone size	D gene	V gene	CDR3 length	J gene	CDR3 protein	CDR3 DNA
.	.	TRBV7-8	18	TRBJ1-4	CASSLAPGPFSTNEKLFF	TGTGCCAGCAGCTTAGCGCCGGGACCTTTTTCAACTAATGAAAAACTGTTTTTT
few	TRBD1	TRBV6-5	15	TRBJ1-1	CASRPPRQGRSEAFF	TGTGCCAGCAGGCCACCTAGACAGGGGAGGTCTGAAGCTTTCTTT
.	TRBD1	TRBV6-4	15	TRBJ2-5	CASSATGGLSETQYF	TGTGCCAGCAGCGCGACAGGGGGCTTATCCGAGACCCAGTACTTC
.	TRBD1	TRBV2	13	TRBJ2-3	CASSETGTDTQYF	TGTGCCAGCAGCGAGACAGGGACGGATACGCAGTATTTT
.	TRBD1	TRBV18	15	TRBJ2-5	CASSLTTGTEETQYF	TGTGCCAGCTCACTCACTACCGGGACAGAAGAGACCCAGTACTTC
.	TRBD1	TRBV6-5	17	TRBJ2-1	CASRRTGGGFRPNEQFF	TGTGCCAGCCGGCGAACAGGGGGCGGATTCCGGCCGAATGAGCAGTTCTTC
few	.	TRBV5-1	15	TRBJ2-7	CASSPQRASFYEQYF	TGCGCCAGCAGCCCGCAGCGGGCGTCGTTCTACGAGCAGTACTTC
many	TRBD1	TRBV12-3/TRBV12-4	14	TRBJ1-1	CASSRQGARSEAFF	TGTGCCAGCAGCCGTCAGGGGGCGCGGTCTGAAGCTTTCTTT
few	TRBD1	TRBV6-1	14	TRBJ1-1	CAIREEGAGTEAFF	TGTGCCATCCGGGAGGAGGGGGCAGGGACTGAAGCTTTCTTT
.	.	TRBV7-9	12	TRBJ2-2	CASSYGIGELFF	TGTGCCAGCAGCTATGGTATCGGGGAGCTGTTTTTT
.	TRBD2	TRBV5-1	15	TRBJ2-3	CASSFGGGGTDTQYF	TGCGCCAGCAGCTTCGGCGGGGGGGGCACAGATACGCAGTATTTT
.	TRBD2	TRBV11-2	14	TRBJ2-3	CASSSSGGADTQYF	TGTGCCAGCAGTTCCTCCGGGGGGGCAGATACGCAGTATTTT
.	.	TRBV5-1	13	TRBJ2-7	CASSFPGRNEQYF	TGCGCCAGCAGCTTTCCCGGGAGAAACGAGCAGTACTTC
few	TRBD2	TRBV18	16	TRBJ2-3	CASSPPSGGALDTQYF	TGTGCCAGCTCACCACCGTCCGGGGGGGCCTTAGATACGCAGTATTTT
few	.	TRBV12-3/TRBV12-4	16	TRBJ2-2	CASSLGKPMNTGELFF	TGTGCCAGCAGTTTAGGAAAACCGATGAACACCGGGGAGCTGTTTTTT
.	.	TRBV5-1	12	TRBJ2-7	CAGSLDAYEQYF	TGCGCCGGCAGCCTGGACGCCTACGAGCAGTACTTC
many	TRBD1	TRBV10-2	14	TRBJ1-1	CASSDNRGNTEAFF	TGCGCCAGCAGTGATAACAGGGGGAACACTGAAGCTTTCTTT
.	.	TRBV10-3	13	TRBJ2-2	CAISDGGLGELFF	TGTGCCATCAGTGACGGAGGCCTCGGGGAGCTGTTTTTT
few	.	TRBV27	11	TRBJ1-1	CASSTGYEAFF	TGTGCCAGCAGTACAGGGTATGAAGCTTTCTTT
many	.	TRBV7-7	14	TRBJ2-5	CASSPAVGLETQYF	TGTGCCAGCAGTCCAGCAGTGGGATTGGAGACCCAGTACTTC
.	.	TRBV2	14	TRBJ2-7	CASSEDLAGREQYF	TGTGCCAGCAGTGAAGACCTAGCCGGTCGAGAGCAGTACTTC
many	TRBD1	TRBV12-3/TRBV12-4	16	TRBJ1-2	CASSRTGPSVRYGYTF	TGTGCCAGCAGCCGGACAGGGCCTTCGGTCCGCTATGGCTACACCTTC
.	TRBD1	TRBV7-9	15	TRBJ1-5	CASSTGVGLNQPQHF	TGTGCCAGCAGCACAGGGGTGGGTCTAAATCAGCCCCAGCATTTT
few	.	TRBV5-1	14	TRBJ2-7	CASTPPEGRNEQYF	TGCGCCAGCACCCCCCCTGAGGGGAGAAACGAGCAGTACTTC
few	.	TRBV5-1	15	TRBJ2-1	CASSLGQANDNEQFF	TGCGCCAGCAGCTTGGGGCAGGCGAATGACAATGAGCAGTTCTTC
few	.	TRBV5-1	12	TRBJ2-7	CASSPQGEGQYF	TGCGCCAGCAGCCCACAGGGGGAGGGGCAGTACTTC
.	.	TRBV11-2	15	TRBJ2-7	CASSFGIEGSYEQYF	TGTGCCAGCAGCTTCGGGATTGAGGGCTCCTACGAGCAGTACTTC
.	.	TRBV12-3/TRBV12-4	17	TRBJ2-7	CASGFGLGEGASYEQYF	TGTGCCAGCGGATTTGGCCTAGGGGAGGGGGCTTCCTACGAGCAGTACTTC
few	.	TRBV9	14	TRBJ2-7	CASSVGGETYEQYF	TGTGCCAGCAGCGTAGGGGGGGAGACCTACGAGCAGTACTTC
many	TRBD2	TRBV4-2	15	TRBJ2-1	CASSVPSGGAIEQFF	TGTGCCAGCAGCGTTCCTAGCGGGGGGGCAATTGAGCAGTTCTTC
many	TRBD1	TRBV6-5	13	TRBJ1-1	CASSQGTASEAFF	TGTGCCAGCAGTCAGGGGACAGCCTCTGAAGCTTTCTTT
few	.	TRBV5-1	13	TRBJ2-7	CASSRTHSYEQYF	TGCGCCAGCAGCCGGACACACTCCTACGAGCAGTACTTC
many	TRBD1	TRBV29-1	16	TRBJ2-5	CSVDGMDRGFEETQYF	TGCAGCGTTGACGGTATGGACAGGGGCTTTGAAGAGACCCAGTACTTC
.	.	TRBV2	16	TRBJ2-5	CASSEPRGGYQETQYF	TGTGCCAGCAGTGAACCACGCGGGGGCTACCAAGAGACCCAGTACTTC
.	TRBD1	TRBV20-1	15	TRBJ2-2	CSAEDRGRNTGELFF	TGCAGTGCGGAAGACAGGGGCCGGAACACCGGGGAGCTGTTTTTT
.	TRBD1	TRBV5-1	16	TRBJ2-3	CASRGTVISERDTQYF	TGCGCCAGCAGGGGGACAGTAATCTCCGAGAGAGATACGCAGTATTTT
many	TRBD1	TRBV2	14	TRBJ1-5	CASSGQGAGQPQHF	TGTGCCAGCAGTGGTCAGGGGGCTGGTCAGCCCCAGCATTTT
.	TRBD2	TRBV6-1	16	TRBJ2-1	CASSALGGTSPNEQFF	TGTGCCAGCAGTGCCCTCGGGGGGACTAGCCCTAATGAGCAGTTCTTC
few	.	TRBV7-9	16	TRBJ1-2	CASSLWSSDANYGYTF	TGTGCCAGCAGCTTATGGTCGTCAGACGCTAACTATGGCTACACCTTC
.	.	TRBV12-3/TRBV12-4	11	TRBJ1-1	CASSSYPEAFF	TGTGCCAGCAGTTCGTACCCTGAAGCTTTCTTT
few	.	TRBV5-1	15	TRBJ2-3	CASSLAAERRDTQYF	TGCGCCAGCAGCTTGGCCGCGGAGCGGAGGGATACGCAGTATTTT
.	.	TRBV7-3	15	TRBJ2-5	CASSPRLGLGETQYF	TGTGCCAGCTCCCCCCGATTGGGCCTAGGAGAGACCCAGTACTTC
many	.	TRBV5-1	15	TRBJ1-1	CASRRNSPQGTEAFF	TGCGCCAGCCGACGTAATTCGCCTCAAGGCACTGAAGCTTTCTTT
many	.	TRBV3-1	15	TRBJ1-5	CASSQDAGGNQPQHF	TGTGCCAGCAGCCAAGACGCCGGAGGCAATCAGCCCCAGCATTTT
few	.	TRBV5-1	16	TRBJ1-5	CASSPGTINSNQPQHF	TGCGCCAGCAGCCCTGGGACCATTAATAGCAATCAGCCCCAGCATTTT
once	.	TRBV27	16	TRBJ2-1	CASSSAPPPRVTEQFF	TGTGCCAGCAGTTCCGCCCCGCCCCCCAGGGTGACTGAGCAGTTCTTC
.	TRBD2	TRBV5-8	15	TRBJ2-1	CASSRGTSGGNEQFF	TGTGCCAGCAGTCGCGGGACTAGCGGAGGCAATGAGCAGTTCTTC
many	.	TRBV4-1	13	TRBJ2-1	CASSQENSNEQFF	TGCGCCAGCAGCCAAGAAAATAGCAATGAGCAGTTCTTC
.	TRBD2	TRBV18	15	TRBJ2-3	CASSGTSGDSDTQYF	TGTGCCAGCTCTGGGACTAGCGGGGACTCAGATACGCAGTATTTT
many	.	TRBV5-6	15	TRBJ2-5	CASSLVAGMGETQYF	TGTGCCAGCAGCTTGGTCGCAGGCATGGGGGAGACCCAGTACTTC
once	.	TRBV12-3/TRBV12-4	13	TRBJ2-3	CASTQSRTDTQYF	TGTGCCAGCACCCAATCCCGCACAGATACGCAGTATTTT
.	TRBD2	TRBV7-3	16	TRBJ2-2	CASSRRAGGSTGELFF	TGTGCCAGCAGCCGCCGAGCGGGGGGGAGCACCGGGGAGCTGTTTTTT
.	TRBD2	TRBV5-5	16	TRBJ2-5	CASSRNSGGIVETQYF	TGTGCCAGCAGCAGAAATAGCGGGGGGATCGTAGAGACCCAGTACTTC
few	.	TRBV20-1	14	TRBJ2-3	CSARAPWAADTQYF	TGCAGTGCTAGAGCCCCTTGGGCGGCAGATACGCAGTATTTT
.	TRBD2	TRBV10-3	13	TRBJ2-5	CAIRNGGEETQYF	TGTGCCATCAGAAACGGGGGGGAAGAGACCCAGTACTTC